This T cell receptor beta chain was found in a study of OX40 agonist ivuxolimab in advanced cancers. General notes on the study: Ivuxolimab was an agonistic, fully human IgG2 monoclonal antibody directed against OX40 (CD134), a costimulatory receptor. Intravenous ivuxolimab was administered to patients every 2 weeks at six dose levels: 0.01, 0.1, 0.3, 1.5, 3 and 10 mg/kg. Of the approximately 50 dose-escalation patients, hepatocellular carcinoma was present in around 20, melanoma in around 15, renal cell carcinoma in 9 and head and neck cancer in 9. In the dose-escalation cohort, roughly four fifths of patients were male, and the mean age was approximately 64 years, with a range of roughly 23 to 85. Patients were allowed to have had prior anti-PD-1, anti-PD-L1 or anti-CTLA-4 therapy, and approximately 43% of the dose-escalation patients had previously received checkpoint inhibitors. Partial responses occurred in three dose-escalation patients, of whom one had hepatocellular carcinoma and two had cutaneous melanoma. Peripheral TCRbeta sequencing aimed to test whether ivuxolimab altered TCR sequence diversity and caused clonal T-cell expansion. The paper describes the monotherapy dose-escalation part (N of about 57 patients) of the phase I trial of ivuxolimab. What the work shows at the level of the full study, not this receptor alone: At doses from 0.1 to 3.0 mg/kg, clonal expansion was seen in both CD4+ and CD8+ blood T cells between baseline and week 6. The antigen specificity of the clonally expanded peripheral T cells was not determined. Partial responders in the 0.1-3.0 mg/kg groups had among the lowest normalized peripheral clonal expansion, especially among CD8+ T cells. Low levels of normalized T-cell clonal expansion were also seen in some nonresponding patients. After ivuxolimab, CD8+ T cells had more expanded clones than CD4+ T cells on average.

This clone has more than one count but fewer than ten. What antigen it recognizes has not been identified. The record has no base qualities; no much larger clone is one base away. Patients with autoimmune disease history or receiving systemic immunosuppression were excluded from the trial. Peripheral blood for TCR sequencing was drawn from every dose cohort at baseline, at cycle 4 day 1 and at cycle 7 day 1. Samples came from an open-label, multicenter, first-in-human phase I dose-escalation trial of ivuxolimab. The trial enrolled adults with locally advanced or metastatic head and neck squamous cell, hepatocellular, melanoma or renal cell carcinoma. Before TCR sequencing, CD4+ T cells and CD8+ T cells from peripheral blood were sorted into separate populations. Sequences SGHAT (CDR1) and FQNNGV (CDR2) are obtained from the germline V gene. The CDR3 spans 17 residues, from the cysteine through the phenylalanine. The DNA shown is the 51-base CDR3, in frame from base 1. At the junction V is shortened by 4 bases and J by 0 bases; bases outside the gene matches: 5.

Genomic DNA was isolated from the sorted cells so that the TCRbeta CDR3 region could be sequenced. The immunoSEQ Assay was used to sequence the TCRbeta CDR3 regions. This is the immuneACCESS table as TCRdb keeps it, with only in-frame sequences that have V and J called. A part of the clones is gone; compared with another copy, unresolved V genes explain less than half, and the rest is unexplained. This sample gives around 10,000 clones in total; 60% to 85% of them show up just once. Around a fifth of the sample is held by the ten biggest clonotypes. The rearranged segments are TRBV11-2 and TRBJ2-1; the junction holds 11 bases that match TRBD2. The clonotype originates from an adult with an advanced solid tumor such as melanoma, head and neck, liver or kidney cancer. Specimen: CD4+ or CD8+ T cells sorted from blood, collected in a trial of the OX40 agonist ivuxolimab. The CDR3 corresponds to CASSSELAGASYNEQFF. The bases are TGTGCCAGCAGCTCGGAACTAGCGGGGGCCTCCTACAATGAGCAGTTCTTC.